The rows below give T cell receptor beta chains drawn from one sample of a study of T cell responses to AZD1222 COVID-19 vaccine. TCRdb's table, derived via immunoSEQ multiplex PCR, lists solely in-frame clones and lacks some. The data hold roughly 120,000 clones, with 80% to 90% observed a single time. The source material was peripheral blood, sampled on day 0 of AZD1222 vaccination. All receptors come from an adult in good health. CDR3s include the opening cysteine and the closing phenylalanine or tryptophan. The order of the fields is clone size, D gene, J gene, V gene, CDR3 length, CDR3 protein, CDR3 DNA. D genes are given only for firm matches. Expanded clones are given a class, and other clones once, few, many or no size at all.

size: .
D: TRBD2
J: TRBJ2-5
V: TRBV4-3
length: 19
CDR3: CASSQTGTSGGVEEETQYF
DNA: TGCGCCAGCAGCCAAACCGGGACTAGCGGGGGTGTAGAGGAGGAGACCCAGTACTTC

size: .
D: .
J: TRBJ2-7
V: TRBV18
length: 12
CDR3: CASSPALYEQYF
DNA: TGTGCCAGCTCACCCGCGCTCTACGAGCAGTACTTC

size: few
D: .
J: TRBJ1-1
V: TRBV9
length: 14
CDR3: CASSVTGRNTEAFF
DNA: TGTGCCAGCAGCGTGACAGGACGAAACACTGAAGCTTTCTTT

size: .
D: .
J: TRBJ2-7
V: TRBV5-4
length: 14
CDR3: CASSEAGGAYEQYF
DNA: TGTGCCAGCAGCGAAGCGGGCGGGGCCTACGAGCAGTACTTC

size: .
D: TRBD2
J: TRBJ2-3
V: TRBV30
length: 13
CDR3: CALAGPSTDTQYF
DNA: TGTGCCTTAGCGGGGCCTAGCACAGATACGCAGTATTTT

size: .
D: TRBD1
J: TRBJ1-1
V: TRBV5-5
length: 18
CDR3: CASSTDRAPHHIGTEAFF
DNA: TGTGCCAGCAGCACCGACAGGGCCCCTCATCATATAGGCACTGAAGCTTTCTTT

size: .
D: .
J: TRBJ2-7
V: TRBV19
length: 16
CDR3: CASSIVGDQGPYEQYF
DNA: TGTGCCAGTAGTATTGTGGGGGATCAGGGGCCCTACGAGCAGTACTTC

size: .
D: TRBD1
J: TRBJ1-6
V: TRBV6-9
length: 18
CDR3: CASPEGKDRCSYNSPLHF
DNA: TGTGCCAGCCCCGAGGGTAAGGACAGGTGTTCCTATAATTCACCCCTCCACTTT

size: .
D: .
J: TRBJ1-3
V: TRBV4-3
length: 15
CDR3: CASSQESTGRDTIYF
DNA: TGCGCCAGCAGCCAAGAAAGCACAGGGAGGGACACCATATATTTT

size: .
D: .
J: TRBJ2-7
V: TRBV7-2
length: 15
CDR3: CASSLGGTNSYEQYF
DNA: TGTGCCAGCAGCTTAGGAGGGACAAACTCCTACGAGCAGTACTTC

size: .
D: .
J: TRBJ2-3
V: TRBV4-1
length: 15
CDR3: CASSQFGLQMDTQYF
DNA: TGCGCCAGCAGCCAATTTGGACTCCAAATGGATACGCAGTATTTT

size: once
D: .
J: TRBJ2-7
V: TRBV25-1
length: 14
CDR3: CASSDRGLSYEQYF
DNA: TGTGCCAGCAGTGACCGGGGACTTTCCTACGAGCAGTACTTC

size: .
D: TRBD1
J: TRBJ1-1
V: TRBV13
length: 15
CDR3: CASSHGQGGNTEAFF
DNA: TGTGCCAGCAGCCATGGACAGGGGGGGAACACTGAAGCTTTCTTT

size: .
D: .
J: TRBJ1-1
V: TRBV9
length: 12
CDR3: CASSVGSGVAFF
DNA: TGTGCCAGCAGCGTAGGGTCAGGGGTTGCTTTCTTT

size: once
D: .
J: TRBJ2-5
V: TRBV5-1
length: 14
CDR3: CASSLAEDKETQYF
DNA: TGCGCCAGCAGCTTGGCTGAGGACAAAGAGACCCAGTACTTC

size: .
D: .
J: TRBJ1-1
V: TRBV19
length: 13
CDR3: CASSPTSTVEAFF
DNA: TGTGCCAGTAGTCCCACCTCCACGGTTGAAGCTTTCTTT

size: .
D: .
J: TRBJ1-2
V: TRBV5-5
length: 13
CDR3: CASSWTGEGGYTF
DNA: TGTGCCAGCAGCTGGACGGGGGAGGGTGGCTACACCTTC

size: few
D: .
J: TRBJ2-7
V: TRBV3-1/TRBV3-2
length: 15
CDR3: CASSRGGLAVYEQYF
DNA: TGTGCCAGCAGCCGGGGGGGGCTAGCGGTCTACGAGCAGTACTTC

size: .
D: .
J: TRBJ1-2
V: TRBV6-5
length: 15
CDR3: CASSYSGGLTAGYTF
DNA: TGTGCCAGCAGTTACTCGGGGGGACTCACTGCTGGCTACACCTTC

size: .
D: TRBD2
J: TRBJ2-3
V: TRBV11-2
length: 15
CDR3: CAERQRGTSTDTQYF
DNA: TGTGCAGAGAGGCAGCGGGGAACTAGCACAGATACGCAGTATTTT